Listed below are T cell receptor beta chains from one sample, sequenced in a study of blood T cell repertoires in COVID-19. Clones were sequenced by immunoSEQ multiplex PCR, and TCRdb holds only the in-frame ones, with some missing. This table has approximately 200,000 clones, 79% appearing once. The sequenced material came from peripheral blood. These receptor sequences come from a man in his sixties with active or convalescent COVID-19. The CDR3 runs from the conserved cysteine through the conserved F or W. The D gene is left open where the match is weak. Clone size is not always given. Where it is, it says once, few, many or a class for expanded clones.

j_call v_call clone_size d_call cdr3_aa cdr3_nt
TRBJ1-4 TRBV7-9 . . CASSTRTANEKLFF TGTGCCAGCAGCACCCGGACAGCTAATGAAAAACTGTTTTTT
TRBJ1-2 TRBV5-4 few . CASSLAAGFGYTF TGTGCCAGCAGCTTGGCCGCAGGGTTCGGCTACACCTTC
TRBJ2-7 TRBV12-3/TRBV12-4 . . CASSLLRAHEQYF TGTGCCAGCAGTTTATTGAGGGCCCACGAGCAGTACTTC
TRBJ2-5 TRBV7-9 . . CASSPDTSGETQYF TGTGCCAGCAGCCCAGATACTAGTGGAGAGACCCAGTACTTC
TRBJ2-1 TRBV5-4 . TRBD1 CASSLSQGGGEQFF TGTGCCAGCAGCTTGTCACAGGGGGGTGGTGAGCAGTTCTTC
TRBJ2-6 TRBV6-7 . . CASSYKPTGANVLTF TGTGCCAGCAGTTACAAACCTACCGGGGCCAACGTCCTGACTTTC
TRBJ2-7 TRBV4-3 few . CASSQDHTGSYEQYF TGCGCCAGCAGCCAAGATCACACAGGGTCCTACGAGCAGTACTTC
TRBJ2-7 TRBV12-3/TRBV12-4 . . CASSFGEVYEQYF TGTGCCAGCAGTTTCGGAGAGGTATACGAGCAGTACTTC
TRBJ2-1 TRBV27 . TRBD2 CASRSGLAGGPGHEQFF TGTGCCAGCAGATCCGGACTAGCGGGAGGGCCGGGGCATGAGCAGTTCTTC
TRBJ2-6 TRBV3-1/TRBV3-2 . TRBD2 CASSQMGGTGANVLTF TGTGCCAGCAGCCAGATGGGAGGGACTGGGGCCAACGTCCTGACTTTC
TRBJ1-2 TRBV7-2 . . CASSSNRGSYGYTF TGTGCCAGCAGCTCCAATAGGGGAAGCTATGGCTACACCTTC
TRBJ1-3 TRBV6-5 . . CASSPQGSGNTIYF TGTGCCAGCAGTCCTCAGGGCTCTGGAAACACCATATATTTT
TRBJ2-7 TRBV14 once . CASSQAAHAGSSYEQYF TGTGCCAGCAGCCAAGCGGCCCATGCGGGAAGCTCCTACGAGCAGTACTTC
TRBJ1-2 TRBV7-9 many . CASSLSRVHYGYTF TGTGCCAGCAGCTTAAGCAGGGTGCACTATGGCTACACCTTC
TRBJ1-1 TRBV21-1 . . CASSAHRGEDTEAFF TGTGCCAGCAGCGCCCACAGGGGGGAGGACACTGAAGCTTTCTTT
TRBJ1-5 TRBV6-5 . TRBD1 CASRTGGASNQPQHF TGTGCCAGCAGGACAGGGGGGGCGAGCAATCAGCCCCAGCATTTT
TRBJ2-7 TRBV10-1 few TRBD1 CASSESTGGPSYEQYF TGCGCCAGCAGTGAGTCTACAGGGGGACCTTCCTACGAGCAGTACTTC
TRBJ1-5 TRBV7-2 few TRBD1 CASSLWDRGYQPQHF TGTGCCAGCAGCTTATGGGACAGGGGGTATCAGCCCCAGCATTTT
TRBJ2-1 TRBV3-1/TRBV3-2 . . CASSFRRDNEQFF TGTGCCAGCAGCTTCCGGAGGGACAATGAGCAGTTCTTC
TRBJ2-1 TRBV5-1 . TRBD2 CASSQRAGLAGPPAEFF TGCGCCAGCAGCCAACGAGCCGGACTAGCGGGACCACCGGCGGAGTTCTTC
TRBJ2-1 TRBV19 medium-sized TRBD2 CASSIGAGGNNEQFF TGTGCCAGTAGTATAGGAGCGGGAGGGAACAATGAGCAGTTCTTC
TRBJ1-6 TRBV27 . . CASSSNTGNVNSPLHF TGTGCCAGCAGTTCGAATACAGGGAACGTGAATTCACCCCTCCACTTT
TRBJ1-6 TRBV19 . TRBD1 CASSRRDRTSGNSPLHF TGTGCCAGTAGTAGAAGGGACAGGACGTCGGGTAATTCACCCCTCCACTTT
TRBJ1-6 TRBV2 . TRBD1 CASSTQGGDSPLHF TGTGCCAGCAGTACACAGGGGGGGGATTCACCCCTCCACTTT
TRBJ2-7 TRBV21-1 . . CASYPSTGPRPNSYEQYF TGTGCCAGCTACCCTTCGACAGGGCCCCGTCCCAACTCCTACGAGCAGTACTTC
TRBJ2-3 TRBV7-7 . TRBD2 CASSQTSGRGTDTQYF TGTGCCAGCAGCCAGACTAGCGGGAGGGGCACAGATACGCAGTATTTT
TRBJ2-4 TRBV19 once . CASSIGLRLTMAKNIQYF TGTGCCAGTAGTATAGGTTTAAGGCTCACTATGGCCAAAAACATTCAGTACTTC
TRBJ1-3 TRBV4-3 . TRBD1 CASSQGGTGAGNTIYF TGCGCCAGCAGCCAAGGTGGGACAGGGGCTGGAAACACCATATATTTT
TRBJ2-7 TRBV29-1 . TRBD1 CSVGQGAREQYF TGCAGCGTTGGACAGGGGGCGAGAGAGCAGTACTTC
TRBJ2-1 TRBV2 . TRBD1 CAREPGQGRGVNEQFF TGTGCCAGGGAACCGGGACAGGGGCGGGGGGTGAATGAGCAGTTCTTC
TRBJ2-7 TRBV5-1 few . CASSRSGDTKEQYF TGCGCCAGCAGCCGTTCGGGAGACACTAAGGAGCAGTACTTC
TRBJ2-3 TRBV7-9 . . CASSFYERGTDTQYF TGTGCCAGCAGCTTCTACGAGCGGGGCACAGATACGCAGTATTTT
TRBJ2-7 TRBV5-6 . TRBD2 CASSFTGGNEQYF TGTGCCAGCAGCTTCACGGGAGGGAATGAGCAGTACTTC
TRBJ2-7 TRBV16 . . CASSQSIPSQGLDYEQYF TGTGCCAGCAGCCAATCGATCCCTTCCCAGGGCCTCGACTACGAGCAGTACTTC
TRBJ2-4 TRBV6-2/TRBV6-3 . . CASSYYLAGARLAKNIQYF TGTGCCAGCAGTTACTATCTGGCGGGGGCAAGGTTAGCCAAAAACATTCAGTACTTC
TRBJ1-1 TRBV28 . . CASSQFDAGRDTEAFF TGTGCCAGCAGCCAGTTCGATGCGGGACGGGACACTGAAGCTTTCTTT
TRBJ2-1 TRBV28 . . CASSLSGRFEQFF TGTGCCAGCAGTCTGTCTGGGCGTTTTGAGCAGTTCTTC
TRBJ2-7 TRBV14 once TRBD2 CASRKAGIEQYF TGTGCCAGCAGGAAAGCGGGGATCGAGCAGTACTTC
TRBJ2-7 TRBV5-4 . TRBD2 CASSLTSGRAYEQYF TGTGCCAGCAGCCTGACTAGCGGCCGAGCCTACGAGCAGTACTTC
TRBJ1-1 TRBV7-9 few . CASSPTEKNTEAFF TGTGCCAGCAGCCCGACAGAAAAGAACACTGAAGCTTTCTTT
TRBJ2-5 TRBV6-2/TRBV6-3 . . CASSYLGELAQYF TGTGCCAGCAGTTACCTGGGAGAGTTGGCCCAGTACTTC
TRBJ1-2 TRBV7-3 . . CASSLQGSRDYGYTF TGTGCCAGCAGTTTACAGGGAAGTCGGGACTATGGCTACACCTTC